Listed below are T cell receptor beta chains from one sample, sequenced in a study of blood T cells in healthy people across ages. Each CDR3 protein is one row after TCRdb ran MiXCR on the 5' RACE reads. The sample lists about 770,000 distinct CDR3 sequences, approximately 48% occurring once. The specimen sequenced was blood. The receptor set was obtained from a man aged 60-69 years in good health. CDR3s include the opening cysteine and the closing phenylalanine or tryptophan. The D gene is left open where the match is weak. Clone size is shown for a subset of rows, as once, few, many or a class of expanded clone.

D gene | clone size | J gene | V gene | CDR3 protein | CDR3 DNA
- | - | TRBJ1-1 | TRBV11-1 | CASSLRPGNTEAFF | TGTGCCAGCAGCCTTAGACCAGGAAACACTGAAGCTTTCTTT
TRBD2 | - | TRBJ2-5 | TRBV4-1 | CASSQDGLAGVHETQYF | TGCGCCAGCAGCCAGGACGGGCTAGCGGGGGTGCACGAGACCCAGTACTTC
TRBD1 | once | TRBJ2-2 | TRBV12-3/TRBV12-4 | CASRRTGGDGELFF | TGTGCCAGCAGGCGGACAGGGGGGGACGGGGAGCTGTTTTTT
- | few | TRBJ2-7 | TRBV20-1 | CSARDSDQYYEQYF | TGCAGTGCTAGAGATTCAGATCAGTATTACGAGCAGTACTTC
TRBD1 | few | TRBJ1-6 | TRBV7-2 | CASSLDPRTGQNSPLHF | TGTGCCAGCAGCTTGGATCCGAGGACAGGACAAAATTCACCCCTCCACTTT
- | many | TRBJ2-5 | TRBV10-3 | CAIRPPRRVETQYF | TGTGCCATCAGGCCCCCGCGGAGGGTGGAGACCCAGTACTTC
TRBD1 | - | TRBJ2-7 | TRBV7-9 | CASSARQGVGSYEQYF | TGTGCCAGCAGCGCCCGACAGGGGGTAGGCTCCTACGAGCAGTACTTC
TRBD1 | - | TRBJ1-5 | TRBV20-1 | CSARAGGQPQHF | TGCAGTGCTAGAGCAGGGGGTCAGCCCCAGCATTTT
TRBD1 | - | TRBJ1-1 | TRBV2 | CASSNRGRTEAFF | TGTGCCAGCAGTAATAGGGGGCGGACTGAAGCTTTCTTT
TRBD1 | few | TRBJ2-1 | TRBV5-1 | CASSLGGQVSYSEQFF | TGCGCCAGCAGCTTGGGAGGACAGGTCTCCTACAGTGAGCAGTTCTTC
- | few | TRBJ1-2 | TRBV12-3/TRBV12-4 | CASSLVGLTYGYTF | TGTGCCAGCAGTTTGGTAGGGTTGACCTATGGCTACACCTTC
TRBD1 | - | TRBJ1-5 | TRBV6-2/TRBV6-3 | CASSYWGQSNQPQHF | TGTGCCAGCAGTTATTGGGGACAGAGCAATCAGCCCCAGCATTTT
- | few | TRBJ2-7 | TRBV12-3/TRBV12-4 | CASSPIGMANYEQYF | TGTGCCAGCAGTCCCATAGGCATGGCCAACTACGAGCAGTACTTC
TRBD2 | few | TRBJ2-7 | TRBV4-1 | CASSQLSGGPYEQYF | TGCGCCAGCAGCCAGTTAAGCGGGGGGCCCTACGAGCAGTACTTC
- | - | TRBJ1-6 | TRBV4-1 | CASSQEVGWDNSPLHF | TGCGCCAGCAGCCAAGAGGTGGGGTGGGATAATTCACCCCTCCACTTT
TRBD1 | - | TRBJ1-5 | TRBV10-2 | CASAGTGTQPQHF | TGCGCCAGCGCCGGGACAGGGACTCAGCCCCAGCATTTT
- | - | TRBJ2-3 | TRBV2 | CASSPWAFADTQYF | TGTGCCAGCAGCCCCTGGGCGTTTGCAGATACGCAGTATTTT
- | - | TRBJ2-1 | TRBV5-1 | CASSFQPVSSYNEQFF | TGCGCCAGCAGCTTCCAGCCTGTTAGCTCCTACAATGAGCAGTTCTTC
TRBD2 | - | TRBJ2-1 | TRBV7-9 | CASSWSGGSYNEQFF | TGTGCCAGCAGCTGGAGCGGGGGGTCATACAATGAGCAGTTCTTC
TRBD2 | - | TRBJ2-5 | TRBV6-2/TRBV6-3 | CASSFDPGLAMNEQYF | TGTGCCAGCAGTTTCGATCCGGGACTAGCTATGAATGAGCAGTACTTC
TRBD1 | few | TRBJ2-7 | TRBV11-2 | CASSNPGTGITYEQYF | TGTGCCAGCAGCAACCCGGGGACAGGGATTACCTACGAGCAGTACTTC
- | - | TRBJ2-3 | TRBV20-1 | CSANWITDTQYF | TGCAGTGCTAATTGGATCACAGATACGCAGTATTTT
- | - | TRBJ1-3 | TRBV12-3/TRBV12-4 | CASSYGPASGNTIYF | TGTGCCAGCAGCTACGGTCCCGCATCTGGAAACACCATATATTTT
- | - | TRBJ2-3 | TRBV18 | CASSPGEADTQYF | TGTGCCAGCTCACCCGGGGAGGCAGATACGCAGTATTTT
- | - | TRBJ1-4 | TRBV18 | CASSPGPEKQLTNEKLFF | TGTGCCAGCTCACCGGGGCCCGAGAAGCAACTAACTAATGAAAAACTGTTTTTT
- | - | TRBJ2-1 | TRBV27 | CASSGTYNERFF | TGTGCCAGCAGTGGTACCTACAATGAGCGGTTCTTC
- | - | TRBJ2-5 | TRBV9 | CASSGTPQETQYF | TGTGCCAGCAGCGGGACACCTCAAGAGACCCAGTACTTC